This T cell receptor beta chain was recorded in a study of cytomegalovirus exposure and HLA in healthy donors. In the PCR, 60 Vbeta and 13 Jbeta primers were used. Profiling relied on immunoSEQ multiplex PCR, and the TCRdb table lists in-frame clones only, not all of them. This table has 220,000 or so clones, approximately 79% appearing once. The source material was PBMCs. The TCR originated in a man aged 50 or older in good health and CMV-seronegative.

CDR3 sequence (DNA): TGTGCCAGTATCTCGGCGGGGGTGAACACCGGGGAGCTGTTTTTT. It codes for CASISAGVNTGELFF. The V call is TRBV19, the J call TRBJ2-2, with 7 bases lining up with TRBD2. The CDR3 loop spans 15 amino acids. Germline V gene data show CDR1 as LNHDA and CDR2 as SQIVND (reference sequence). The trim removed 7 bases at V and 1 base at J, leaving 6 bases unmatched.